Listed here are 6 T cell receptor beta chains from one sample, sequenced in a study of blood T cell repertoires in COVID-19. Profiling relied on immunoSEQ multiplex PCR, and the TCRdb table lists in-frame clones only, not all of them. The profile shows some 41,000 clones, 85% to 95% of them singletons. Source material: peripheral blood. These receptors all come from a human donor in a cohort sampled during active COVID-19.

The chain employs TRBV5-4 and TRBJ2-3; 7 bases are a match to TRBD1. The CDR3 runs to 16 residues. V shed 3 bases and J 1 base; nucleotides not matched to a gene: 8. CDR1 and CDR2 from the germline V gene are SGHNT and YYREEE (reference sequence). The CDR3 loop is CASSSRQGTGTDTQYF. The CDR3 DNA reads TGTGCCAGCAGCTCACGACAGGGAACAGGCACAGATACGCAGTATTTT.

This clone was found once. The chain combines TRBV5-5 with TRBJ1-6; the D is unclear. The CDR3 extends over 14 amino acids. Germline V gene data show CDR1 as SGHKS and CDR2 as YYEKEE (reference sequence). V was shortened by 4 bases and J by 7 bases, with 12 bases between the two germline ends. For the CDR3, the DNA is TGTGCCAGCAGCCAAGGGAGCGGGAATTCACCCCTCCACTTT. It translates to CASSQGSGNSPLHF.

The V gene is TRBV12-3 or TRBV12-4, the J gene TRBJ2-1; 9 bases line up with TRBD2. The CDR3 has 13 amino acids. Unmatched junction bases numbered 3, after V lost 8 bases and J lost 4 bases. CDR3 nucleotides: TGTGCCAGCCAGCGGGGGGCTTACAATGAGCAGTTCTTC. This encodes CASQRGAYNEQFF.

This clone is deemed medium-sized. The chain links TRBV15 to TRBJ2-5, with TRBD2 matching 10 bases. V lost 3 bases to trimming and J lost 4 bases; unmatched junction nucleotides: 8. Per the germline V gene, CDR1 is LNHNV and CDR2 is YYDKDF (reference sequence). This CDR3 is built from 16 residues. CDR3 residues: CATSRRTSGDAETQYF. The DNA for the CDR3 is TGTGCCACCAGCAGGCGAACTAGCGGGGATGCAGAGACCCAGTACTTC.

The chain employs TRBV3-1 (or the pseudogene TRBV3-2) and TRBJ1-5; D call uncertain. The germline V and J ends were trimmed by 2 bases and 14 bases, with 31 bases remaining between them. Germline V gene data show CDR1 as LGHDT and CDR2 as YNNKEL (reference sequence). This CDR3 comprises 18 residues. The CDR3 region has the DNA TGTGCCAGCAGCCAATCGGTGTGGAGACTATTCCTACCCATTTGGGAGCATTTT. Amino acid sequence: CASSQSVWRLFLPIWEHF.

J is TRBJ2-5 and V is TRBV7-9; 8 positions match TRBD2. V shed 1 base, J shed 2 bases, and the junction held 6 bases outside the gene matches. Germline CDR1 and CDR2: SEHNR and FQNEAQ (reference sequence). The CDR3 loop spans 16 amino acids. The CDR3 is CASSLVTSGSQETQYF. The CDR3 DNA follows: TGTGCCAGCAGCTTAGTCACTAGCGGCAGTCAAGAGACCCAGTACTTC.